The source of this TCR beta chain is a study of OX40 agonist ivuxolimab in advanced cancers. Overall study context: Prior anti-PD-1, anti-PD-L1 or anti-CTLA-4 therapy was allowed; 40% had some.

Notes on this clone: What it binds is unknown.

Generated by immunoSEQ multiplex PCR, the TCRdb table keeps only in-frame clones and is missing some. The top ten hold over 15% of the sample, which has roughly 20,000 clones, approximately 86% seen once. General study findings and limits: Expansion of clones was among the lowest in partial responders at 0.1-3.0 mg/kg. On average, CD8+ T cells had more expanded clones than CD4+.

The germline V gene encodes CDR1 SGHTA and CDR2 FQGTGA. V lost 5 bases, J lost 0 bases, and 4 bases stayed unmatched. This CDR3 comprises 16 residues. This receptor was taken from an adult with an advanced solid tumor such as melanoma, head and neck, liver or kidney cancer. The sample consisted of CD4+ or CD8+ T cells sorted from blood, taken in a trial of the OX40 agonist ivuxolimab. The V call is TRBV7-3, the J call TRBJ2-6; 7 nucleotides line up with TRBD1. This chain's CDR3 is CASSRGQVSGANVLTF. CDR3 DNA: TGTGCCAGCAGCAGAGGACAGGTCTCTGGGGCCAACGTCCTGACTTTC.